The clone carrying this T cell receptor beta chain has a single count. The antigen is unknown. The library labeled individual cDNA molecules by adding unique molecular identifiers to them. TCRdb re-called the RACE reads through MiXCR, storing one row per CDR3 protein. The data show approximately 80,000 distinct CDR3 sequences, roughly a tenth seen once. Time point here: patch test 2, 6 weeks after DPC sensitization. Treatment indicated: therapeutic diphenylcyclopropenone sensitization with weekly scalp DPC. People who gave samples had alopecia, were 18 to 70 years old, and were suitable for DPC. The authors' total RNA extraction used unfractionated whole blood. There are 15 residues in the CDR3. CDR1 and CDR2 (germline): SEHNR, FQNEAQ (reference sequence). Trimming stripped 5 bases from V and 2 bases from J, with 15 bases between. This record belongs to a study of human T cells and chemical hapten exposure. Findings of the study overall: High-frequency TCRs, those above 1 in 1000, stayed the same after DPC sensitization.

V usage is TRBV7-9 and J usage is TRBJ2-5; D gene uncertain. The sequence was collected from a woman aged 30 to 39 with alopecia areata. Some clones in this sample may be carry-over from other donors' samples. Sample: whole blood, taken in connection with sensitization to the hapten diphenylcyclopropenone (DPC). CDR3 bases: TGTGCCAGCAGCCTCGACGGAGCCCCTCAAGAGACCCAGTACTTC. Protein: CASSLDGAPQETQYF.